The next 19 T cell receptor beta chains were all read from a single sample in a study of blood T cells in healthy people across ages. A second PCR of 7 to 11 cycles used a sample-barcoded 5' primer and a J-beta primer mix. TCRdb itself ran the 5' RACE reads through MiXCR, one entry per CDR3 protein. The table has 710,000 or so distinct CDR3 sequences, about 20% seen once. What was sequenced was blood. Every receptor here comes from a man between 65 and 85 years old in good health.

In its sample, this clonotype was seen a few times. The rearrangement links TRBV10-3 to TRBJ2-3; 7 nucleotides align to TRBD2. Germline values: CDR1 ENHRY, CDR2 SYGVKD. V lost 7 bases to trimming and J lost 3 bases; unmatched junction nucleotides: 4. CDR3 length equals 13 residues. CDR3 nucleotides: TGTGCCATCAAACAAGCGGGAACAGATACGCAGTATTTT. Its translation: CAIKQAGTDTQYF.

V is TRBV3-1 and J is TRBJ2-3; 7 bases line up with TRBD2. Germline V gives CDR1 LGHDT, CDR2 YNNKEL (reference sequence). The CDR3 sequence is 15 residues long. The junction had 9 bases not matched to a gene; V was cut back by 3 bases and J by 6 bases. The CDR3 reads CASSHRDYVGDTQYF. DNA of the CDR3: TGTGCCAGCAGCCATCGGGACTACGTCGGCGATACGCAGTATTTT.

V gene TRBV7-9 combines with J gene TRBJ2-7, with TRBD1 matching over 9 bases. V lost 5 bases, J lost 4 bases, and 6 bases stayed unmatched. The CDR3 covers 14 residues. CDR1 SEHNR and CDR2 FQNEAQ come from the germline V gene (reference sequence). CDR3 nucleotides: TGTGCCAGCAGCGCGGACAGGGGACCTTACGAGCAGTACTTC. Residues: CASSADRGPYEQYF.

This clonotype was counted a few times. V usage is TRBV30 and J usage is TRBJ2-1; the D gene is possibly TRBD2 (5 bases). Germline lookup yields CDR1 GTSNPN and CDR2 SVGIG (reference sequence). V lost 0 bases, J lost 2 bases, and 11 bases lay in between. The CDR3 length is 15 residues. The CDR3 here is CAWSVLVGTYNEQFF. The CDR3, as DNA: TGTGCCTGGAGTGTACTTGTCGGGACCTACAATGAGCAGTTCTTC.

V is TRBV5-1 and J is TRBJ2-1; 14 bases align to TRBD2. Unmatched junction bases numbered 13, after V lost 0 bases and J lost 8 bases. The V gene's germline CDR1 is SGHRS and CDR2 YFSETQ. CDR3 size: 19 residues. CDR3 in DNA: TGCGCCAGCAGCTTGGGACTAGCGGGAGGGCCGTGGATGGTAGATGAGCAGTTCTTC. Encoded protein: CASSLGLAGGPWMVDEQFF.

This clonotype appeared a few times. The chain carries TRBV4-2 and TRBJ1-2; 9 bases agree with TRBD1. CDR1 LGHNA and CDR2 YNFKEQ come from the germline V gene. This CDR3 has 13 residues. V lost 5 bases and J lost 10; bases outside the gene matches: 8. The chain's CDR3 is CASSFTGGEIYTF. DNA of the CDR3: TGTGCCAGCAGCTTTACAGGGGGCGAGATCTACACCTTC.

The V gene is TRBV4-1, the J gene TRBJ2-1; TRBD2 matches 7 bases. The CDR3 is made up of 17 amino acids. V was pared by 0 bases and J by 4 bases, with 9 bases of the junction left unmatched. Looked up from germline, CDR1 is MGHRA and CDR2 is YSYEKL. CDR3: CASSQDRLADQYNEQFF. In DNA form, the CDR3 reads TGCGCCAGCAGCCAAGATAGGCTAGCGGACCAATACAATGAGCAGTTCTTC.

Only a few counts were recorded for this clonotype. The rearrangement joins TRBV28 to TRBJ2-1, with 15 bases that match TRBD2. Germline CDR1 reads MDHEN; CDR2 reads SYDVKM. The CDR3 spans 17 residues. J was trimmed by 7 bases and V by 4 bases; bases with no gene match: 8. CDR3 nucleotide sequence: TGTGCCAGCAGTTGGACTAGCGGGGGGGCCGGTGTTAATGAGCAGTTCTTC. Translated, it gives CASSWTSGGAGVNEQFF.

V usage is TRBV7-2 and J usage is TRBJ2-7, with D unclear. The CDR3 runs to 13 residues. From germline, CDR1 is SGHTA and CDR2 FQGNSA. Trimming left V 6 bases short and J 3 bases short, with 12 bases between. The CDR3 spells CASRDGGNYEQYF. The CDR3 DNA follows: TGTGCCAGCAGAGACGGTGGTAACTACGAGCAGTACTTC.

This chain uses TRBV19 with TRBJ1-1; D unclear. The CDR3 is 13 amino acids. V gave up 7 bases and J gave up 1 base, with 10 bases separating them. Germline assignment: CDR1 LNHDA and CDR2 SQIVND (reference sequence). The CDR3 DNA follows: TGTGCCAGTACCAATTCCCCGAACACTGAAGCTTTCTTT. Translated, it gives CASTNSPNTEAFF.

The chain couples TRBV20-1 to TRBJ2-7; perhaps D is TRBD1 or TRBD2 (5 bases each). Trimming removed 4 bases from V and 0 bases from J, with 10 bases in between. Germline V lookup: CDR1 DFQATT, CDR2 SNEGSKA (reference sequence). CDR3 length equals 13 residues. The chain's CDR3 is CSAITGPSYEQYF. CDR3 nucleotide sequence: TGCAGTGCTATTACGGGGCCCTCCTACGAGCAGTACTTC.

This clonotype was picked up many times. One end of the junction is discordant with germline, which a read error may explain. The chain links TRBV5-1 to TRBJ2-3; maybe TRBD2 (6 bases). Germline lookup yields CDR1 SGHRS and CDR2 YFSETQ. CDR3 length: 13 residues. The CDR3 DNA reads TGTGCCAGCAGCTTAGGAGGGGCAGATACGCAGTATTTT. Protein: CASSLGGADTQYF.

This chain connects TRBV5-1 to TRBJ2-3; TRBD2 aligns across 11 bases. J was trimmed by 0 bases and V by 4 bases; bases with no gene match: 4. The CDR3 totals 16 residues. The germline CDR1 and CDR2 sequences are SGHRS and YFSETQ. The CDR3: CASSRGLAASTDTQYF. CDR3 coding DNA: TGCGCCAGCAGCAGGGGACTAGCGGCTAGCACAGATACGCAGTATTTT.

The V and J genes are TRBV20-1 and TRBJ2-2; D ambiguous. The CDR3 runs to 12 residues. CDR1 and CDR2 (germline): DFQATT, SNEGSKA (reference sequence). V shed 5 bases and J shed 0 bases, with 4 bases lying between them. The CDR3 reads CSASTNTGELFF. Written as DNA, the CDR3 is TGCAGTGCTTCTACGAACACCGGGGAGCTGTTTTTT.

The chain employs TRBV29-1 and TRBJ1-1; no clear D gene. The CDR3 has 12 residues. V was trimmed by 4 bases and J by 1 base, leaving 7 bases between them. Germline assignment: CDR1 SQVTM and CDR2 ANQGSEA. In DNA, the CDR3 is TGCAGCGTTGGAGGGCCGAACACTGAAGCTTTCTTT. Amino acids: CSVGGPNTEAFF.

About this clonotype: The junction differs from germline at one of its ends, possibly a read error. V and J are TRBV7-9 and TRBJ2-3, with TRBD2 identical over 7 bases. CDR1 and CDR2 (germline): SEHNR, FQNEAQ (reference sequence). The CDR3 consists of 13 residues. CDR3 coding DNA: TGTGCCAGCGAGCGGGGTGGCACAGCTACGCAGTATTTT. It translates to CASERGGTATQYF.

This clonotype has a handful of counts. The chain links TRBV11-2 to TRBJ2-5, with unresolved D. This CDR3 spans 14 amino acids. The germline V gene has CDR1 SGHAT and CDR2 FQNNGV. V was shortened by 0 bases and J by 11 bases, with 16 bases between the two germline ends. The CDR3 sequence: CASSLDPAASRQYF. The DNA for the CDR3 is TGTGCCAGCAGCTTAGATCCCGCGGCTAGTCGGCAGTACTTC. Full variable domain (missing parts from reference TRBV11-2 and TRBJ2-5): EAGVAQSPRYKIIEKRQSVAFWCNPISGHATLYWYQQILGQGPKLLIQFQNNGVVDDSQLPKDRFSAERLKGVDSTLKIQPAKLEDSAVYLCASSLDPAASRQYFGPGTRLLVL.

The gene calls are TRBV15 and TRBJ1-5, with D perhaps matching TRBD1 (5 bases). CDR3 length equals 13 residues. Trimming removed 4 bases from V and 7 bases from J, with 11 bases in between. Germline lookup yields CDR1 LNHNV and CDR2 YYDKDF (reference sequence). The CDR3 protein is CATSINRRQPQHF. CDR3 bases: TGTGCCACCAGCATTAACAGGAGGCAGCCCCAGCATTTT.

This clonotype was detected only a few times. The chain links TRBV7-9 to TRBJ1-3, with TRBD1 as a possible D gene (5 bases). The length of the CDR3 is 15 residues. CDR1 and CDR2 (germline): SEHNR, FQNEAQ (reference sequence). With 4 bases removed from V and 6 bases from J, the gap between germline ends came to 16 bases. CDR3 bases: TGTGCCAGCAGCTCCGAGTCGGGGGAAGTAAACACCATATATTTT. Amino acid sequence: CASSSESGEVNTIYF.